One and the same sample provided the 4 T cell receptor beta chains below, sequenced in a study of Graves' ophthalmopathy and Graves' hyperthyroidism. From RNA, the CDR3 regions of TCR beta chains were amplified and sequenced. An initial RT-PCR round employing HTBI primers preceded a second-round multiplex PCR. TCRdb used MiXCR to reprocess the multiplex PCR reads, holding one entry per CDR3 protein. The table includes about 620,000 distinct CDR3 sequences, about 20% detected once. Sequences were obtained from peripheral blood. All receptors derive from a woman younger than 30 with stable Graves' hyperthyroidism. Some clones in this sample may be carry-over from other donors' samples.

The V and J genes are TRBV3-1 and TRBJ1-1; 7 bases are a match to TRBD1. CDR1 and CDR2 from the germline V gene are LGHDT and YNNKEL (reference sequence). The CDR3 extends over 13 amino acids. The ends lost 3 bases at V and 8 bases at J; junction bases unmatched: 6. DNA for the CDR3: TGTGCCAGCAGCCATACAGGGGCAACGGAAGCTTTCTTT. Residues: CASSHTGATEAFF.

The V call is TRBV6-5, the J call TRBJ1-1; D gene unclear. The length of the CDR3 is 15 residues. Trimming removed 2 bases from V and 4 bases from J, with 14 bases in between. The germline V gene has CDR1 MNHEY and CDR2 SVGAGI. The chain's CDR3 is CASSYTRDWGTEAFF. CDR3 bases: TGTGCCAGCAGTTACACTAGGGATTGGGGCACTGAAGCTTTCTTT.

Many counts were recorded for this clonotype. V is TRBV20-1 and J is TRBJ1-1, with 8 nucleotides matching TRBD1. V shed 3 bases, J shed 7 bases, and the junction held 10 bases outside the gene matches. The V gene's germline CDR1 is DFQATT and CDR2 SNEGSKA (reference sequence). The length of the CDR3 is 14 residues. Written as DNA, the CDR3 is TGCAGTGCTAGGCGGCCAGGGACAGGAGTTGAAGCTTTCTTT. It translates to CSARRPGTGVEAFF.

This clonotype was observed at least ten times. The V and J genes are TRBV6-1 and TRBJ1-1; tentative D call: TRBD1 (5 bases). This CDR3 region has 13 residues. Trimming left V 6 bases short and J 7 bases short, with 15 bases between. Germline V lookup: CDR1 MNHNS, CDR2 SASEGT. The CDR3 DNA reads TGTGCCAGCAGGCGGGGGGGGTTCAGTGAAGCTTTCTTT. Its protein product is CASRRGGFSEAFF.